The text below deals with one T cell receptor beta chain. Its antigen is undetermined. Other DNA sequences of this sample code for an identical CDR3. This entry belongs to a study of cytomegalovirus exposure and HLA in healthy donors. Study-level results: Later analysis suggested most CMV-associated TCR beta chains were HLA-restricted. Several of the most significant clusters appeared, in a later analysis, to be linked to common viral pathogens.

A multiplex PCR was run with 60 Vbeta primers and 13 Jbeta primers. Generated by immunoSEQ multiplex PCR, the TCRdb table keeps only in-frame clones and is missing some. Its clone listing holds approximately 72,000 clones. Germline V gives CDR1 SGHVT, CDR2 SQSDAQ. V dropped 2 bases and J dropped 5 bases, with 16 bases sitting between them. The CDR3 has 15 residues. The V call is TRBV7-4, the J call TRBJ2-7; the D gene is possibly TRBD1 (6 bases). The source material was PBMCs. This TCR was recovered from a man aged 40-50 years in good health and CMV-seronegative. CDR3 sequence reads: CASSLPYRVSHEQYF. The CDR3 bases are TGTGCCAGCAGCTTACCCTACAGGGTATCCCACGAGCAGTACTTC.